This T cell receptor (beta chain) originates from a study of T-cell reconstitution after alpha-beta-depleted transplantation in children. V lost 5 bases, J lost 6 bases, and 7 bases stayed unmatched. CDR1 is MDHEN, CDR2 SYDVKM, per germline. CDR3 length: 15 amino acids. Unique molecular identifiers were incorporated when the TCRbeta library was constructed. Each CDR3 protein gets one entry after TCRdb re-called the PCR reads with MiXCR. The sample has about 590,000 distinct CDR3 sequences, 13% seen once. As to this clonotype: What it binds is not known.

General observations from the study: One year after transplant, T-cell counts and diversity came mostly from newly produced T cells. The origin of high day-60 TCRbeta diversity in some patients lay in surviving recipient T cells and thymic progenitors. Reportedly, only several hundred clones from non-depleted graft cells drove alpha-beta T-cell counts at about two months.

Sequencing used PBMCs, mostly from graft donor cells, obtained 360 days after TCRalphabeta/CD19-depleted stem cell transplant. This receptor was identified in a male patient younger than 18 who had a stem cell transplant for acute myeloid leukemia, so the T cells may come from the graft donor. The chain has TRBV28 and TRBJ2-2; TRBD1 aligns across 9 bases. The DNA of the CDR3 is TGTGCCAGCAGTAAAGGGACAGGGATTCCCGGGGAGCTGTTTTTT. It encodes CASSKGTGIPGELFF.